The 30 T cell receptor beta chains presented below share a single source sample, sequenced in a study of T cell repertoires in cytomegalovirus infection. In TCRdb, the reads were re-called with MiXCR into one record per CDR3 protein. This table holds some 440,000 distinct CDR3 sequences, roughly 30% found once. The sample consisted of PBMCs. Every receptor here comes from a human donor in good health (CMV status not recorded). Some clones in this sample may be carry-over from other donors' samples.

The CDR3: CASSLLGQSYNEQFF. CDR3 DNA sequence: TGCGCCAGCAGCTTGCTAGGACAGTCCTACAATGAGCAGTTCTTC. The chain carries TRBV5-1 and TRBJ2-1, with D tentatively TRBD1 (6 bases). The CDR3 is 15 residues long. V lost 1 base and J 1 base, leaving 9 bases between the germline ends. Germline values: CDR1 SGHRS, CDR2 YFSETQ.

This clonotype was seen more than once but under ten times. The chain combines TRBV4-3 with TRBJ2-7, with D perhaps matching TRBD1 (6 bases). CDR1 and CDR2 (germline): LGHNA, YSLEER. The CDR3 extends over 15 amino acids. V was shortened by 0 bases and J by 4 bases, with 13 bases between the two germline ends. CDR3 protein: CASSQDWGRGYEQYF. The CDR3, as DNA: TGCGCCAGCAGCCAAGATTGGGGCAGGGGTTACGAGCAGTACTTC.

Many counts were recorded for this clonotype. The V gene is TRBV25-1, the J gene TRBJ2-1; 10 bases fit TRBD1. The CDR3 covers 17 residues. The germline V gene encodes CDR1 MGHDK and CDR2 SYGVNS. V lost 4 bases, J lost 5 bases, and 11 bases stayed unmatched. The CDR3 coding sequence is TGTGCCAGCAGTGGGCCGCGGAGGGACAGGGGTGACAATGAGCAGTTCTTC. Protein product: CASSGPRRDRGDNEQFF.

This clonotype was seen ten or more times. The CDR3 DNA reads as TGTGCCAGCAGCTTAGGTCGTGAGCAGTTCTTC. Protein: CASSLGREQFF. The chain recombines TRBV11-2 with TRBJ2-1; no clear D gene. Germline assignment: CDR1 SGHAT and CDR2 FQNNGV. Between the trimmed V and J ends, which lost 1 base and 9 bases, there was a span of 4 bases. The CDR3 loop spans 11 amino acids.

CDR3 amino acids: CASSYIGVAGGSDTQYF. Written as DNA, the CDR3 is TGTGCCAGCAGTTACATCGGAGTAGCGGGGGGGTCCGATACGCAGTATTTT. The V gene is TRBV6-6, the J gene TRBJ2-3; 11 nucleotides align to TRBD2. Germline V lookup: CDR1 MNHNY, CDR2 SVGAGI (reference sequence). Trimming at V came to 2 bases and at J to 6 bases, leaving 10 bases not matched to a gene. This CDR3 spans 17 amino acids.

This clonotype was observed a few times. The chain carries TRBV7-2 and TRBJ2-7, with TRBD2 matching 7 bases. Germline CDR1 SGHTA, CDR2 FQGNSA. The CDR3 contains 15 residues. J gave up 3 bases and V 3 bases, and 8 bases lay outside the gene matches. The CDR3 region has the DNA TGTGCCAGCAGCTTGGATTCCGGGGGGTTCTACGAGCAGTACTTC. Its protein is CASSLDSGGFYEQYF.

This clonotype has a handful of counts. CDR3 DNA sequence: TGTGCCAGCAGCTTGGTGCAGGGGGCAGTCTCCTACAATGAGCAGTTCTTC. Translated, it gives CASSLVQGAVSYNEQFF. The chain uses TRBV5-6 and TRBJ2-1; 8 nucleotides agree with TRBD1. The germline V gene has CDR1 SGHDT and CDR2 YYEEEE. J was trimmed by 0 bases and V by 0 bases; bases with no gene match: 5. The CDR3 sequence is 17 residues long.

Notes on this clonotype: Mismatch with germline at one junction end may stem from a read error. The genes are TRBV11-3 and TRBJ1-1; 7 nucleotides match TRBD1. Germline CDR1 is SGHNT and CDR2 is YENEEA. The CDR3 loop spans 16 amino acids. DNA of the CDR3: TGTGCCAGCAGCTTAGCGAAAGGGGGCGCAAACACTGAAGATTTCTTT. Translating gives CASSLAKGGANTEDFF.

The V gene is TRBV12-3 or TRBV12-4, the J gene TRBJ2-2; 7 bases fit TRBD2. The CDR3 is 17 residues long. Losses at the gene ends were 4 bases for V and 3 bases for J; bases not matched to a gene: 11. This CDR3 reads CASSSSGGGGYTGELFF. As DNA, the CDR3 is TGTGCCAGCAGTTCGTCTGGCGGGGGAGGGTACACCGGGGAGCTGTTTTTT.

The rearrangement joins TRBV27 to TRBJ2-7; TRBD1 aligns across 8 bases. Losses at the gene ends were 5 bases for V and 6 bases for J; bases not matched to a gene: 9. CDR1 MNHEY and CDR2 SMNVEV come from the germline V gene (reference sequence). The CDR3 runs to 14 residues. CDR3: CASSAGQGTGEQYF. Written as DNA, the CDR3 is TGTGCCAGCAGTGCCGGACAGGGAACGGGCGAGCAGTACTTC.

This CDR3 reads CASRPGQTRADEQFF. The DNA of the CDR3 is TGTGCCAGCAGACCTGGACAGACCCGAGCGGATGAGCAGTTCTTC. The gene calls are TRBV6-2 or TRBV6-3 and TRBJ2-1; TRBD1 is a possible D gene (6 bases). CDR1 and CDR2 (germline): MNHEY, SVGEGT. There are 15 residues in the CDR3. With 6 bases removed from V and 8 bases from J, the gap between germline ends came to 20 bases.

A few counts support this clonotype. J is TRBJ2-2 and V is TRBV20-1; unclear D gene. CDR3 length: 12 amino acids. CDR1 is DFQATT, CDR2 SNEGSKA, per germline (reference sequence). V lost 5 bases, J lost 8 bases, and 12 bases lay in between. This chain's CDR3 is CSAPMGLGELFF. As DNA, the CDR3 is TGCAGTGCTCCCATGGGTTTGGGGGAGCTGTTTTTT.

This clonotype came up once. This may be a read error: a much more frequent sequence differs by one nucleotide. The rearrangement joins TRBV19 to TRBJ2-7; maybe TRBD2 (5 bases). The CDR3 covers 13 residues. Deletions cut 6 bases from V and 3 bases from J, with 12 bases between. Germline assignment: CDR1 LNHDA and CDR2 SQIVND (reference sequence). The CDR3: CASRSTGNYEQYF. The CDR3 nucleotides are TGTGCCAGTAGATCCACGGGGAACTACGAGCAGTACTTC.

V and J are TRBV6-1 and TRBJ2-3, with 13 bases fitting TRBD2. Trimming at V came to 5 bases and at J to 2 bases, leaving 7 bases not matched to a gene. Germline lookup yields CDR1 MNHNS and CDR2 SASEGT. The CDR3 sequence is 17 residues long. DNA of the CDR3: TGTGCCAGCAGTCGCCGGGGACTAGCGGGGAACACAGATACGCAGTATTTT. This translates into CASSRRGLAGNTDTQYF.

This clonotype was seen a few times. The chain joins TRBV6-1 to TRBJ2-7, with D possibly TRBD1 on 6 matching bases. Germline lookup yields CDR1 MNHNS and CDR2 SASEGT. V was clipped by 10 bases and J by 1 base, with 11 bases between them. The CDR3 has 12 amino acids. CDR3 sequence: CATGQLSYEQYF. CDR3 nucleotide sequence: TGTGCCACCGGACAGTTATCCTACGAGCAGTACTTC.

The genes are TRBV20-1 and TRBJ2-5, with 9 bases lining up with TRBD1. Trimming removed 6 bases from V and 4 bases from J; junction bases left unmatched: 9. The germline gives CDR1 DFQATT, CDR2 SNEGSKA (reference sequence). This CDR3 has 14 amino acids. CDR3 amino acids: CSATRQGGVETQYF. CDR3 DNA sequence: TGCAGTGCAACGCGACAGGGGGGTGTAGAGACCCAGTACTTC.

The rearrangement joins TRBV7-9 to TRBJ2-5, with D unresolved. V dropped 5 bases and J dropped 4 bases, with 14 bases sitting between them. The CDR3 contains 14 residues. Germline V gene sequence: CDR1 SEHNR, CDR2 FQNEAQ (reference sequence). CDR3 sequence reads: CASSRGNYPETQYF. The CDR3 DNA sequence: TGTGCCAGCAGCCGTGGGAACTACCCAGAGACCCAGTACTTC.

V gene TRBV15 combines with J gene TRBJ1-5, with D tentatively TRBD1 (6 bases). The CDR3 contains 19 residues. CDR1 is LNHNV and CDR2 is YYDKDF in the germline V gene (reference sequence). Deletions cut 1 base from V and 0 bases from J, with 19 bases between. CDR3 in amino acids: CATSRATAGTPYSNQPQHF. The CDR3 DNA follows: TGTGCCACCAGCAGAGCAACAGCCGGGACACCCTATAGCAATCAGCCCCAGCATTTT.

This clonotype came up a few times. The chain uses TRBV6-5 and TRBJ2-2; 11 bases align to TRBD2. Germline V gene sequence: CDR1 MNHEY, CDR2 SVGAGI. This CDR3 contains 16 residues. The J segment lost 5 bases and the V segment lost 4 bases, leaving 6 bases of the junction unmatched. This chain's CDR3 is CASSSFSGGGTGELFF. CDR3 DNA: TGTGCCAGCAGTTCATTTAGCGGGGGGGGTACCGGGGAGCTGTTTTTT.

The CDR3 is CASRLQRDTGELFF. The CDR3 coding sequence is TGTGCCAGCAGGCTACAGCGGGACACCGGGGAGCTGTTTTTT. The V gene is TRBV6-5, the J gene TRBJ2-2, with D possibly being TRBD2 (6 bases). The V gene's germline CDR1 is MNHEY and CDR2 SVGAGI. V was clipped by 6 bases and J by 3 bases, with 11 bases between them. This CDR3 spans 14 amino acids.

This chain's CDR3 is CASSQWGQLNTEAFF. The DNA for the CDR3 is TGTGCCAGCAGCCAATGGGGACAGCTGAACACTGAAGCTTTCTTT. The V gene is TRBV12-3 or TRBV12-4, the J gene TRBJ1-1; the match to TRBD1 covers 7 bases. The CDR3 has 15 residues. The V segment lost 6 bases and the J segment 0 bases; nucleotides outside the gene matches: 7.

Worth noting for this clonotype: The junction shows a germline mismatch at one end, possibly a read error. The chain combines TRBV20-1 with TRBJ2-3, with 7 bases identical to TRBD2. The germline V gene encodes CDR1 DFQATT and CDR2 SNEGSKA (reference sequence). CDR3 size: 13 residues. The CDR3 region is CRASGAVRDTQYF. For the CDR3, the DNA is TGCAGAGCTAGCGGCGCTGTGCGTGATACGCAGTATTTT.

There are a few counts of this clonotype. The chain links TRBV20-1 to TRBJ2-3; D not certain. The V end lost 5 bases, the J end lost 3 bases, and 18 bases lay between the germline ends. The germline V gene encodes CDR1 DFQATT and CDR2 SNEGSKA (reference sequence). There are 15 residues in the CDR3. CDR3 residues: CSAAQGLLGTDTQYF. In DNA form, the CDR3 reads TGCAGTGCTGCCCAAGGGTTGTTAGGTACAGATACGCAGTATTTT.

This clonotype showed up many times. The chain's CDR3 is CASSQGVRDTQYF. CDR3 coding DNA: TGTGCCAGCAGCCAGGGCGTTCGGGATACGCAGTATTTT. This sequence joins TRBV7-8 and TRBJ2-3; a weak D match, TRBD1 (5 bases). Germline V gene data show CDR1 as SGHVS and CDR2 as FQNEAQ. The CDR3 is 13 amino acids. V gave up 5 bases and J gave up 6 bases, with 12 bases separating them.

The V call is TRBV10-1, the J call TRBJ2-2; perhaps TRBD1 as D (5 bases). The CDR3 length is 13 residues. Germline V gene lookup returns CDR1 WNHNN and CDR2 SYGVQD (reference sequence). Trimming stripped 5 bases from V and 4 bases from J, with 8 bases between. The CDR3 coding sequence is TGCGCCAGCAGTTGGACACCCACCGGGGAGCTGTTTTTT. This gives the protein CASSWTPTGELFF.

CDR3 region: CASSLAGFGGYTF. CDR3 sequence (DNA): TGCGCCAGCAGCTTGGCTGGGTTCGGTGGCTACACCTTC. The rearrangement uses TRBV5-1 and TRBJ1-2; no definite D call. Trimming cost V 0 bases and J 7 bases, with 10 bases left between them. Germline V CDR1 and CDR2: SGHRS, YFSETQ. CDR3 size: 13 residues.

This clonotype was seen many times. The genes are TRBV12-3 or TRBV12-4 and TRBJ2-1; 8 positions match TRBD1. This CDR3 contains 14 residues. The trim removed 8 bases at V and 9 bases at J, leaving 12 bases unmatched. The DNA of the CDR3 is TGTGCCAGCCTTCGTTCAGGGGGCGCGGGTGAGCAGTTCTTC. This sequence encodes CASLRSGGAGEQFF.

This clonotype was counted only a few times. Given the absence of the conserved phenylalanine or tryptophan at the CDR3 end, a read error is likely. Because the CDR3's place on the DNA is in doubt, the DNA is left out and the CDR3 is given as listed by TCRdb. This CDR3 reads CASSLEPTLTGGYTL. The rearrangement links TRBV7-2 to TRBJ1-2. Germline loops: CDR1 SGHTA, CDR2 FQGNSA. A total of 15 residues make up the CDR3, ends included.

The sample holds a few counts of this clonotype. CDR3 coding DNA: TGTGCCAGCACAGGCCTGGATACGCAGTATTTT. Its protein product is CASTGLDTQYF. The chain carries TRBV6-2 or TRBV6-3 and TRBJ2-3; D unresolved. This CDR3 has 11 amino acids. Germline V lookup: CDR1 MNHEY, CDR2 SVGEGT. Trimming pared 7 bases from V and 6 bases from J, leaving 8 bases between.

CDR3 nucleotides: TGTGCCAGTAGTATCACCGGGGTGAGTACTGAAGCTTTCTTT. Translated: CASSITGVSTEAFF. The J gene is TRBJ1-1, the V gene TRBV19; unclear D gene. Germline-derived CDR1 and CDR2 are LNHDA and SQIVND (reference sequence). There are 14 residues in the CDR3. Trimming removed 3 bases at V and 5 bases at J, with 13 bases between.